This TCR beta chain was identified during a study of cytomegalovirus exposure and HLA in healthy donors (dated by TCRdb to 2016 to 2017). Background for the entire study: An earlier analysis of some 600 of the donors reported 250 to 300 Gb of sequence data and roughly 120 million unique TCR beta sequences obtained from around 170 million T cells. An early release that covered about 640 HLA-typed donors contained 300 to 350 gigabases of sequencing data and 70 million to 100 million unique TCR sequences. Of the roughly 410 genotyped donors, roughly 80% were placed in the genetic ancestry cluster associated with self-reported Caucasian donors. The study aimed to test whether signatures of past pathogen exposure could be identified by cataloging public T cell receptors. The study used immunosequencing to profile the T cell repertoires of several hundred subjects and linked those repertoires to cytomegalovirus serostatus. Along with the roughly 670-subject first cohort, a separate validation cohort of approximately 110 different subjects was used. To predict cytomegalovirus infection status, the study combined high-throughput TCR immunosequencing, statistical association of individual TCRs with disease status, and machine learning. A later analysis re-analyzed previously published TCR beta repertoires from 550 to 700 donors and added high-resolution HLA genotyping to study TCR occurrence patterns. Rather than using new phenotypic data, the later analysis identified candidate immune exposures from TCR beta sequences and from how often those sequences occurred across donors. An earlier analysis of 587 of the donors used high-throughput TCR beta sequencing to judge whether each TCR beta V gene segment behaved as functional or pseudogenic. Donor age, sex, ethnicity and CMV serostatus were collected together with the repertoire data. In a later genetic analysis, genome-wide SNP genotypes for about 55% of the 666 donors were used, and that subset was treated as a discovery cohort. Every discovery cohort repertoire had been produced on one sequencing platform. HLA typing covered class I and class II loci at four-digit resolution. The number of donors typed differed by locus, with roughly 629-640 for A, B, C, DRB1 and DQB1, about 500 for DQA1, about 610 for DPA1, and 472 for DPB1. Several DR-DQ haplotypes were handled as single units for association and clustering because linkage in the cohort was strong. On average, 235,054 unique TCR beta nucleotide sequences were sequenced per donor among several hundred genotyped donors of the cohort, with roughly 19% of those sequences being non-productive.

General findings and caveats noted by the study authors: The classifier was reported to diagnose cytomegalovirus status with high specificity and sensitivity in both the original and validation cohorts. Because counts were too low, roughly 16 rarely observed V segments, including chromosome 9 orphons, were excluded from the earlier analysis of 587 of the donors. At a false discovery rate of 0.05, a later analysis linked roughly 17,000 TCR beta sequences to specific HLA alleles. A later analysis found that TCR association rates varied across HLA loci, with DRB1 alleles showing the most associated TCRs and HLA-C alleles the fewest. A group of highly shared sequence variants was considered likely to be a technical artifact of the sequencing pipeline. Some IMGT-functional V segments, including TRBV6-2 and TRBV6-3, could not be distinguished by the 87-base-pair reads and were therefore excluded. A further reported finding was that TCR beta sequences accurately predicted the HLA-A and HLA-B alleles for most subjects in the first cohort. Only TCR beta chains were sequenced in this cohort, and the absence of alpha or paired-chain data limited detectable features. V-gene and J-gene trimming of TCR beta chains was associated with a missense DCLRE1C variant in a later genetic analysis, and the association was replicated in an independent cohort. While some public TCRs were present in many individuals, most TCR sequences turned up only very rarely across donors. According to a later analysis, most CMV-associated TCR beta chains appeared to be HLA-restricted, and the HLA associations seemed to be driven largely by CMV exposure. A few of the identified cytomegalovirus-associated TCR beta chains were confirmed in vitro to be specific for cytomegalovirus antigens. Sequencing depth was assumed to be roughly uniform across donors in the presence/absence analyses, though that assumption may not hold. When HLA alleles, especially DR and DQ, strongly co-occurred, TCR associations were difficult to assign to individual alleles. The only immune exposure information available for the cohort was CMV serostatus. A later analysis reported that several top co-occurrence clusters appeared linked to parvovirus B19, influenza, CMV and Epstein-Barr virus. The study gave a list of over 150 TCR beta chains associated with cytomegalovirus. In a later analysis, HLA-associated TCR beta chains were found to be more clonally expanded and to have lower generation probabilities than equally common non-associated chains. In an earlier analysis of roughly 560 of the donors, most TCR beta V segments were observed in productive rearrangements about 90% or about 30% of the time, broadly matching IMGT annotations. It was suggested by the authors that the approach could potentially be generalized to other disease states and immunological phenotypes. HLA typing was unavailable for some donors at each locus, so association tests used only the typed subset. Linkage disequilibrium might explain the correlated functional status among segregating V segments, but an unknown experimental factor could not be ruled out. In a later genetic analysis, fewer N-insertions in productive TCRs were reported among donors in an Asian-associated ancestry cluster than the roughly 700-donor mean.

In this sample, this clone turned up a few times. Its target antigen remains unknown. Base qualities are not provided; no much larger clone lies one nucleotide away. The cohort consisted of hundreds of healthy bone marrow donors. Cohort members were all nominally healthy when sampled, although unrecorded immune exposures were likely present. The donor tested CMV seropositive and was one of the 289 seropositive cohort members. A peripheral blood sample was provided by each donor, and peripheral blood mononuclear cells were used for TCR beta sequencing. The Qiagen DNeasy Blood Extraction Kit was used to extract genomic DNA from the blood cell samples. The protocol used for the library was the immunoSEQ multiplex PCR assay. For the multiplex PCR, a mixture combining 60 forward primers for TCR Vbeta segments and 13 reverse primers for TCR Jbeta segments was used. The CDR3 region of rearranged TCR beta genes was amplified from genomic DNA by a multiplex PCR assay. Amplified TCR beta libraries were sequenced as 87-base-pair reads on the Illumina HiSeq System. Per the authors' processing: In a later analysis, approximately 74 million unique TCR beta chains were counted across the roughly 670 repertoires, and around 11 million of these chains were shared by at least two donors. To remove PCR and sequencing errors, raw reads were error-corrected and collapsed into unique sequences using a nearest-neighbor algorithm that merged closely related sequences. To assign V, D and J gene segments, CDR3 sequences were aligned to IMGT reference sequences. For a sequence to be retained, a match of at least six nucleotides to both a V gene segment and a J gene segment was required. A rearrangement counted as productive if the CDR3 had no stop codons and remained in frame with V and J, and every other rearrangement counted as non-productive. CDR3 was defined by IMGT convention, running from the second conserved V-encoded cysteine to the conserved J-encoded phenylalanine. In an earlier analysis of just under 600 of the donors, sequences lacking an unambiguous match to a single V gene segment were excluded. In an earlier analysis of a few hundred of the donors, a V segment was called functional when productive rearrangements were above 56.7%, and segregating when the standard deviation between donors exceeded 5%. A statistical classification framework was built to diagnose cytomegalovirus status from the catalog of TCR beta chain sequences. In a later analysis, V and J genes were assigned by comparing TCR nucleotide sequences against IMGT/GENE-DB human TR gene sequences. The TCRdist pipeline was used in a later analysis to assign CDR3 sequences and most-parsimonious VDJ recombination scenarios. In a later analysis, every TCR beta chain was defined by the combination of its CDR3 amino acid sequence and its V-gene family, and reads without a unique V-gene family were dropped. In a later analysis, 550 to 650 highly shared, low-generation-probability nucleotide sequences were removed to address suspected cross-contamination and a sequencing artifact. A later analysis calculated a clonal expansion index for each public chain from normalized within-repertoire ranks of inferred template counts. In a later analysis, generation probabilities were computed with a VDJ recombination model fitted to out-of-frame rearrangements, and the resulting probabilities were checked against IGoR. A later analysis scored TCR-TCR, TCR-HLA and TCR-CMV co-occurrence with hypergeometric tests, applying a repertoire-size bias correction to TCR pairs. In a later analysis, false discovery rates were estimated by permuting HLA or CMV assignments 20 times. A later analysis grouped co-occurring TCRs with DBSCAN, adding TCRdist sequence similarity when clustering within HLA-allele-positive subsets. Repertoires with fewer than 30,000 or more than 120,000 public chains, plus five repertoires with anomalous nucleotide sharing, were excluded from co-occurrence clustering. The source is immuneACCESS, and TCRdb retained only in-frame sequences with V and J called. Part of the clones is not carried over; for the studies checked, unresolved V genes explain less than half of this, and the remainder is unexplained. For V, J and clone size, that table is used; D and trimming come from the DNA. The sample table lists roughly 100,000 clones, around 82% of them with a count of one. About 9.4% of the sample belongs to the ten largest clones.

For CDR1 and CDR2, the germline V gene lists SGHDT and YYEEEE. The junction shows trimming of 4 bases on V and 2 bases on J, plus 12 bases between the germline ends. From its cysteine to its phenylalanine, the CDR3 spans 15 amino acids. Only CDR3 DNA remains: 45 bases, in frame from the first base. Sequenced material: PBMCs. The chain is encoded by TRBV5-6 joined to TRBJ2-2; TRBD1 is possibly the D segment (6 matching bases). The clonotype comes from a young woman in good health and CMV-seropositive. In nucleotides, the sequence is TGTGCCAGCAGCATCACAGGGCTCAACACCGGGGAGCTGTTTTTT. Its amino acids are CASSITGLNTGELFF.